This TCR beta chain emerged from a study of neurological immune-mediated disorders. TCRdb reanalysed the 5' RACE reads using MiXCR and keeps one entry per CDR3 protein. The sample lists 45,000 to 70,000 distinct CDR3 sequences, more than 4% occurring once. Trimming removed 3 bases at V and 5 bases at J, with 10 bases between. CDR1 MGHRA and CDR2 YSYEKL come from the germline V gene. The CDR3 is made up of 13 amino acids. This sequence was found in a man aged 50-60 years with multiple sclerosis. The gene calls are TRBV4-1 and TRBJ2-5, with D perhaps matching TRBD2 (5 bases). The sample consisted of PBMCs. Here the CDR3 reads CASSHWRKETQYF. For the CDR3, the DNA is TGCGCCAGCAGCCATTGGAGGAAGGAGACCCAGTACTTC.